Sequencing of this T cell receptor (beta chain) was carried out in a study of cytomegalovirus exposure and HLA in healthy donors. While unrecorded immune exposures were likely, the donors were nominally healthy when sampled. Primers: 60 Vbeta forward and 13 Jbeta reverse. The repertoire was sequenced with immunoSEQ multiplex PCR; TCRdb's copy has only in-frame clones and lacks some. The data show some 120,000 clones, roughly 83% seen once. Of note for this clone: Its matching antigen is unknown.

Whole-study results and caveats: Both high specificity and high sensitivity reportedly marked the classifier's diagnosis of cytomegalovirus status. In a later analysis, DRB1 alleles had the most associated TCRs; HLA-C alleles the fewest. In a later analysis, at a false discovery rate of 0.05, under 20,000 TCR beta sequences were associated with HLA alleles.

The germline V gene has CDR1 MDHEN and CDR2 SYDVKM. The ends were cut back, 6 bases at V and 8 bases at J, with 13 bases in the middle. CDR3 length: 12 amino acids. The TCR originated in a man younger than 35 in good health and CMV-seronegative. Sequencing was performed on PBMCs. V is TRBV28 and J is TRBJ1-2, with no clear D. DNA of the CDR3: TGTGCCAGCAGATTAGGAGGCGGGGGCTACACCTTC. The encoded protein is CASRLGGGGYTF.